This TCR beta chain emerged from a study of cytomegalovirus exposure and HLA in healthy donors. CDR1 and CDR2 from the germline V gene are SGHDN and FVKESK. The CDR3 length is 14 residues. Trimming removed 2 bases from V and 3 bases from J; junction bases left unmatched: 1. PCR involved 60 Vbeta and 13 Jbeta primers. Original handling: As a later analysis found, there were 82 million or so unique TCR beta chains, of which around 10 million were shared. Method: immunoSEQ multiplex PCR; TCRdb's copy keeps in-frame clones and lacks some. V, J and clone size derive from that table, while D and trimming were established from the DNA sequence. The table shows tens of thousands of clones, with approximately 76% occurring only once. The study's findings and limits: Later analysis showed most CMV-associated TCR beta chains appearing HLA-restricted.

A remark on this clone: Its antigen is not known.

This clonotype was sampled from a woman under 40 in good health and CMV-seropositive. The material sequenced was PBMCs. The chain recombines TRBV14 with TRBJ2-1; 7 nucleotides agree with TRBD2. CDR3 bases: TGTGCCAGCAGCCAACTAGCGGTCTACAATGAGCAGTTCTTC. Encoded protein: CASSQLAVYNEQFF.